This TCR beta chain was sequenced in a study of neurological immune-mediated disorders. Study-wide results and limits: Patients with HTLV-1-associated myelopathy had the highest level of TCR clonal expansion, whereas patients with multiple sclerosis had the lowest level, falling beneath the level found in healthy controls. None of the CDR3 amino acid sequences of expanded clones recurred across subjects, suggesting private repertoires in all groups.

This clonotype was found many times. Its antigen is currently unknown. The unsorted libraries were generated from a total of 2 million PBMCs, which had been stored in RNAlater at -80 C. Each TCR transcript was tagged with a 10-nucleotide random UMI during 5'RACE. TCRdb processed the 5' RACE reads anew with MiXCR; each CDR3 protein has one entry. The table shows 50,000 to 75,000 distinct CDR3 sequences, with roughly 13% occurring only once. The clonotype was recovered from a woman aged 55-70 years with HTLV-1-associated myelopathy (HAM/TSP). The sequenced sample was PBMCs.

CDR3: CSARSQGVMMDSPLHF. For the CDR3, the DNA is TGCAGTGCTAGAAGTCAGGGCGTCATGATGGATTCACCCCTCCACTTT. This sequence joins TRBV20-1 and TRBJ1-6, with D tentatively TRBD1 (5 bases). V lost 2 bases, J lost 8 bases, and 19 bases lay in between. This CDR3 has 16 amino acids. Germline-derived CDR1 and CDR2 are DFQATT and SNEGSKA (reference sequence).